Listed below are T cell receptor beta chains from one sample, sequenced in a study of cytomegalovirus exposure and HLA in healthy donors. Repertoires were generated with immunoSEQ multiplex PCR, while TCRdb's copy carries only in-frame clones and drops some. This sample has around 200,000 clones, with about 81% found just once. Sequenced material: PBMCs. The source is a young woman in good health and CMV-seronegative. Each CDR3 is given with its conserved first and last residue. A D gene is named only where the DNA matches it firmly. Size tells how often a clone was seen (once, few, many) or the class of an expanded clone, and some rows leave it out.

V gene	J gene	D gene	clone size	CDR3 protein	CDR3 DNA
TRBV28	TRBJ1-1	TRBD1	.	CASSLPGGAEAFF	TGTGCCAGCAGTTTACCAGGGGGCGCGGAAGCTTTCTTT
TRBV5-1	TRBJ1-1	.	few	CASSLLGVEAFF	TGCGCCAGCAGCTTATTAGGAGTTGAAGCTTTCTTT
TRBV19	TRBJ2-1	.	.	CASSLAARGIMNEQFF	TGTGCCAGTAGTCTTGCGGCCAGGGGTATAATGAATGAGCAGTTCTTC
TRBV18	TRBJ1-5	.	.	CASSPPGGGLSDQPQHF	TGTGCCAGCTCACCACCTGGGGGGGGGCTTAGCGATCAGCCCCAGCATTTT
TRBV4-2	TRBJ2-2	TRBD2	.	CASSPERGGLPGELFF	TGTGCCAGCAGCCCAGAGCGGGGGGGCCTTCCCGGGGAGCTGTTTTTT
TRBV4-1	TRBJ2-7	.	.	CASSQEVRAGYEQYF	TGCGCCAGCAGCCAAGAAGTCCGGGCGGGATACGAGCAGTACTTC
TRBV18	TRBJ1-1	.	few	CASSTGGNLNTEAFF	TGTGCCAGCTCAACCGGGGGAAACCTGAACACTGAAGCTTTCTTT
TRBV28	TRBJ1-2	.	.	CASSTNSNYGYTF	TGTGCCAGCAGCACGAACTCCAACTATGGCTACACCTTC
TRBV6-1	TRBJ1-5	.	.	CASTIIAAGYQPQHF	TGTGCCAGCACTATCATAGCGGCGGGGTATCAGCCCCAGCATTTT
TRBV2	TRBJ1-2	.	.	CASSEAPGGGYTF	TGTGCCAGCAGTGAAGCGCCCGGAGGCGGCTACACCTTC
TRBV10-3	TRBJ1-5	.	.	CAISESWGRGALGPQHF	TGTGCCATCAGTGAGTCCTGGGGGAGGGGGGCTTTAGGGCCCCAGCATTTT
TRBV9	TRBJ2-5	TRBD1	few	CASSVGQGVETQYF	TGTGCCAGCAGCGTAGGACAGGGGGTTGAGACCCAGTACTTC
TRBV7-6	TRBJ2-7	TRBD2	.	CASSSATSGRAGQYF	TGTGCCAGCAGCTCCGCTACTAGCGGTCGGGCTGGGCAGTACTTC
TRBV27	TRBJ2-2	TRBD1	.	CASSSPTGWSTGELFF	TGTGCCAGCAGTTCCCCGACAGGGTGGAGCACCGGGGAGCTGTTTTTT
TRBV7-8	TRBJ1-4	.	.	CASSLGGKLFF	TGTGCCAGCAGCTTAGGCGGAAAACTGTTTTTT
TRBV7-2	TRBJ1-2	TRBD1	.	CASSLVGGGGPYGYTF	TGTGCCAGCAGCTTAGTTGGTGGAGGGGGCCCCTATGGCTACACCTTC
TRBV7-9	TRBJ1-1	TRBD1	.	CASSRAGTGMNTEAFF	TGTGCCAGCAGCCGGGCCGGGACAGGGATGAACACTGAAGCTTTCTTT
TRBV5-1	TRBJ2-5	TRBD2	few	CASSLRRGGSETQYF	TGCGCCAGCAGCTTGCGGCGGGGGGGTTCGGAGACCCAGTACTTC
TRBV27	TRBJ2-1	TRBD2	.	CASSPGTSEMGQFF	TGTGCCAGCAGTCCGGGGACTAGCGAAATGGGGCAGTTCTTC
TRBV28	TRBJ2-7	TRBD1	.	CASTDGQGGYEQYF	TGTGCCAGCACCGACGGACAGGGAGGCTACGAGCAGTACTTC
TRBV7-9	TRBJ1-1	.	once	CSSSLPVGAGATEAFF	TGTTCCAGCAGCCTCCCGGTGGGTGCAGGGGCCACTGAAGCTTTCTTT
TRBV5-6	TRBJ1-6	.	.	CASSLWLTAYNSPLHF	TGTGCCAGCAGCTTGTGGTTGACAGCTTACAATTCACCCCTCCACTTT
TRBV6-1	TRBJ2-5	.	.	CASSEEKWVGGETQYF	TGTGCCAGCAGTGAGGAGAAGTGGGTCGGGGGAGAGACCCAGTACTTC
TRBV5-8	TRBJ2-2	.	.	CASSLTPGAFTGELFF	TGTGCCAGCAGCCTGACCCCAGGGGCTTTCACCGGGGAGCTGTTTTTT
TRBV5-6	TRBJ2-3	TRBD2	.	CASSLTSGITDTQYF	TGTGCCAGCAGCTTAACTAGCGGGATCACAGATACGCAGTATTTT
TRBV5-5	TRBJ2-1	TRBD2	.	CASSLDLGFGGGRYDEQFF	TGTGCCAGCAGCTTGGATCTCGGGTTCGGCGGCGGGAGATACGATGAGCAGTTCTTC
TRBV19	TRBJ2-3	.	few	CASSINGRGTQYF	TGTGCCAGTAGTATTAACGGCAGGGGCACGCAGTATTTT
TRBV29-1	TRBJ2-5	TRBD1	.	CSVRTGKETQYF	TGCAGCGTTCGGACAGGGAAAGAGACCCAGTACTTC
TRBV15	TRBJ1-3	.	.	CATSRAAGSSGNTIYF	TGTGCCACCAGCAGAGCGGCGGGAAGCTCTGGAAACACCATATATTTT
TRBV7-6	TRBJ2-7	.	.	CASSLWGDEQYF	TGTGCCAGCAGCCTTTGGGGGGACGAGCAGTACTTC
TRBV28	TRBJ2-3	TRBD2	.	CATDFRAGTDTQYF	TGTGCCACTGATTTTCGAGCGGGGACAGATACGCAGTATTTT
TRBV4-2	TRBJ1-5	.	.	CASSSDSSNQPQHF	TGTGCCAGCAGCTCCGACTCTAGCAATCAGCCCCAGCATTTT
TRBV6-1	TRBJ2-2	TRBD1	.	CASSGQGDTGELFF	TGTGCCAGCAGCGGACAGGGAGACACCGGGGAGCTGTTTTTT
TRBV7-8	TRBJ1-1	.	.	CASSLARATEAFF	TGTGCCAGCAGCTTAGCGAGGGCCACTGAAGCTTTCTTT
TRBV7-9	TRBJ2-5	TRBD2	.	CASSPSSGKETQYF	TGTGCCAGCAGCCCATCTAGCGGGAAAGAGACCCAGTACTTC
TRBV2	TRBJ2-7	.	.	CASTEAANYYEQYF	TGTGCCAGCACCGAGGCCGCAAACTACTACGAGCAGTACTTC
TRBV7-8	TRBJ2-5	.	.	CASSLYQGGETQYF	TGTGCCAGCAGCTTATATCAGGGTGGAGAGACCCAGTACTTC
TRBV7-9	TRBJ1-1	TRBD1	few	CASSPRRGPPWDEAFF	TGTGCCAGCAGCCCCAGAAGGGGGCCCCCGTGGGATGAAGCTTTCTTT
TRBV30	TRBJ2-2	TRBD2	.	CATSGRRVGTGELFF	TGTGCGACTAGCGGGAGACGAGTCGGCACCGGGGAGCTGTTTTTT
TRBV7-9	TRBJ2-5	.	.	CASSPPGETQYF	TGTGCCAGCAGCCCCCCGGGAGAGACCCAGTACTTC
TRBV7-9	TRBJ1-2	TRBD1	.	CASSLTGQNNYGYTF	TGTGCCAGCAGCTTAACGGGACAGAACAACTATGGCTACACCTTC
TRBV9	TRBJ2-1	.	.	CASSVGPWVERDNEQFF	TGTGCCAGCAGCGTAGGGCCTTGGGTGGAACGGGATAATGAGCAGTTCTTC
TRBV7-9	TRBJ2-5	.	.	CASSRGEETQYF	TGTGCCAGCAGCCGGGGAGAAGAGACCCAGTACTTC
TRBV5-1	TRBJ1-1	TRBD1	.	CAKERQGLNTEAFF	TGCGCCAAAGAGAGACAGGGCTTAAACACTGAAGCTTTCTTT
TRBV19	TRBJ1-5	TRBD1	.	CASSINDRGTQHF	TGTGCCAGTAGTATTAACGACAGGGGAACCCAGCATTTT